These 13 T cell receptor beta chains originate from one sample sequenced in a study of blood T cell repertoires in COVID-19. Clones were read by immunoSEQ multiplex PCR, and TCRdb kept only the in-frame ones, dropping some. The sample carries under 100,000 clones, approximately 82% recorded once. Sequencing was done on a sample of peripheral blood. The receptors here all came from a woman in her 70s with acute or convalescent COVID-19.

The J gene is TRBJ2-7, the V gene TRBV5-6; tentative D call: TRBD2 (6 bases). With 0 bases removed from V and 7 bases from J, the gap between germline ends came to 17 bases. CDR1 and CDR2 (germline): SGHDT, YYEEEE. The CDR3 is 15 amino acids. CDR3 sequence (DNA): TGTGCCAGCAGCTTGGCCGGAGGGCCCACAGGAGAGCAGTACTTC. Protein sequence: CASSLAGGPTGEQYF.

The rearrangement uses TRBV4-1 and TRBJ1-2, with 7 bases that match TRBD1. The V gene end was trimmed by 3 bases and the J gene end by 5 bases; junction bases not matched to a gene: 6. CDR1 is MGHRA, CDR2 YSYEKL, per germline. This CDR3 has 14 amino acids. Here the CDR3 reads CASSQPDREYGYTF. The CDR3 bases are TGCGCCAGCAGCCAGCCCGACAGGGAGTATGGCTACACCTTC.

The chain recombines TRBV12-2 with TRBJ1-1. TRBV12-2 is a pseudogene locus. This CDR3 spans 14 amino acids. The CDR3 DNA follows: TGTGCAAGTCGCTTATTCGTGCGGAACACTGAAGCTTTCTTT. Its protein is CASRLFVRNTEAFF.

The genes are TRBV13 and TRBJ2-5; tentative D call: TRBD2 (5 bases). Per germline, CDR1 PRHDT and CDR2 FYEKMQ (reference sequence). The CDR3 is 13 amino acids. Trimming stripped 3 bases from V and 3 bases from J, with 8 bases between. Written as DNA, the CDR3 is TGTGCCAGCAGCTTTGCCGGGGAAGAGACCCAGTACTTC. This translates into CASSFAGEETQYF.

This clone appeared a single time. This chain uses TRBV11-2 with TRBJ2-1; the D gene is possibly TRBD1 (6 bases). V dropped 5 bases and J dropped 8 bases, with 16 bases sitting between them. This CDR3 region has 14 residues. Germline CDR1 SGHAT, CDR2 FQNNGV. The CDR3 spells CASSRSVAGDEQFF. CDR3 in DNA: TGTGCCAGCAGCCGATCGGTGGCAGGGGATGAGCAGTTCTTC. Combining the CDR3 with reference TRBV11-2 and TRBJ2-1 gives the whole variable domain EAGVAQSPRYKIIEKRQSVAFWCNPISGHATLYWYQQILGQGPKLLIQFQNNGVVDDSQLPKDRFSAERLKGVDSTLKIQPAKLEDSAVYLCASSRSVAGDEQFFGPGTRLTVL.

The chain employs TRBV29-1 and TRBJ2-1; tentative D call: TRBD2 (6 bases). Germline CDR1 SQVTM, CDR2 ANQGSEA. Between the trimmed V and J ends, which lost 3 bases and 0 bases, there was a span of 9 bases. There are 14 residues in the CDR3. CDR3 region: CSVERGVSYNEQFF. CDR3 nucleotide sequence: TGCAGCGTTGAGCGGGGAGTCTCCTACAATGAGCAGTTCTTC.

CDR3 in DNA: TGCGCCAGCAGCTCGGGACAGGGAGACAATCAGCCCCAGCATTTT. It yields the protein CASSSGQGDNQPQHF. The chain couples TRBV5-1 to TRBJ1-5, with 9 positions matching TRBD1. This CDR3 is 15 amino acids long. CDR1 is SGHRS and CDR2 is YFSETQ in the germline V gene. Trimming removed 3 bases from V and 3 bases from J; junction bases left unmatched: 4.

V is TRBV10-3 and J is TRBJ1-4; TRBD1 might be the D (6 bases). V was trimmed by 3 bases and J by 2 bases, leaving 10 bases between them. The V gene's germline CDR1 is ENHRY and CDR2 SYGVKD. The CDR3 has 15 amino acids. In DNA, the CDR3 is TGTGCCATCAGTGACTACAGGGCTACTAATGAAAAACTGTTTTTT. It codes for CAISDYRATNEKLFF.

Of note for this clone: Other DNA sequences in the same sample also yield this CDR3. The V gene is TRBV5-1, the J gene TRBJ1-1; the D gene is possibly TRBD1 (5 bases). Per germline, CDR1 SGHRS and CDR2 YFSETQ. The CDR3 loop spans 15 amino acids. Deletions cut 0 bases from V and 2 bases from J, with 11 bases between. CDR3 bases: TGCGCCAGCAGCTTGGCGGCAGGGTTAAACACTGAAGCTTTCTTT. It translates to CASSLAAGLNTEAFF.

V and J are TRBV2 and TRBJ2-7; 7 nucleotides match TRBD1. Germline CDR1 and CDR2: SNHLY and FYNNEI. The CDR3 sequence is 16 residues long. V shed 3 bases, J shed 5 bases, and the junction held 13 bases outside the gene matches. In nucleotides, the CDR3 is TGTGCCAGCAGTGAGATGACAGGGATTGGGTATCACGAGCAGTACTTC. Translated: CASSEMTGIGYHEQYF.

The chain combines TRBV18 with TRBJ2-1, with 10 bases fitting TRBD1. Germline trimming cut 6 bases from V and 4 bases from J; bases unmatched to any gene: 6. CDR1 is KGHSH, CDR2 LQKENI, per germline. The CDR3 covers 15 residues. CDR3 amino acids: CASSWGQGLYNEQFF. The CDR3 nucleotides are TGTGCCAGCTCTTGGGGACAGGGGCTGTACAATGAGCAGTTCTTC. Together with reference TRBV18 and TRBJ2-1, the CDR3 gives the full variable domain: NAGVMQNPRHLVRRRGQEARLRCSPMKGHSHVYWYRQLPEEGLKFMVYLQKENIIDESGMPKERFSAEFPKEGPSILRIQQVVRGDSAAYFCASSWGQGLYNEQFFGPGTRLTVL.

CDR3 residues: CASSSDRGNTIYF. The CDR3 coding sequence is TGTGCCAGCAGCTCGGACAGGGGAAACACCATATATTTT. The chain couples TRBV5-4 to TRBJ1-3; TRBD1 agrees at 7 bases. Germline values: CDR1 SGHNT, CDR2 YYREEE (reference sequence). The trim removed 3 bases at V and 4 bases at J, leaving 1 base unmatched. The CDR3 extends over 13 amino acids.

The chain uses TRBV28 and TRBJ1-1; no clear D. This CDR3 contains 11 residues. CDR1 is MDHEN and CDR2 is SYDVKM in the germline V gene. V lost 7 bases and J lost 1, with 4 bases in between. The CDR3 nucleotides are TGTGCCAGCAAACAGAACACTGAAGCTTTCTTT. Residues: CASKQNTEAFF. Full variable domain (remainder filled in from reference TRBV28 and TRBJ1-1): DVKVTQSSRYLVKRTGEKVFLECVQDMDHENMFWYRQDPGLGLRLIYFSYDVKMKEKGDIPEGYSVSREKKERFSLILESASTNQTSMYLCASKQNTEAFFGQGTRLTVV.